The subject of this entry is one T cell receptor (beta chain). The antigen is unknown. The same CDR3 can be traced to other DNA sequences in this sample. This specimen belongs to a study of shared clonotypes between healthy human individuals. Sequencing was performed with immunoSEQ multiplex PCR; in TCRdb, only in-frame clones are kept and a portion is missing. This sample carries 1,500,000 or so clones, about 98.5% of them seen once, and the ten largest clones take around 0.33%. V lost 0 bases and J lost 1, with 10 bases in between. CDR1 MNHEY and CDR2 SVGAGI come from the germline V gene. This CDR3 is 15 amino acids long. Study observations and caveats: Four donors showed sharing of approximately 5% of naive CD4 clonotypes.

This receptor was taken from a man in his thirties or forties in good health. The V and J genes are TRBV6-5 and TRBJ2-7; D unclear. Sample: naive CD4+ T cells sorted from blood. Sample subset: CD45RA+ positively selected. The CDR3 loop is CASSYSSLGSYEQYF. As DNA, the CDR3 is TGTGCCAGCAGTTACTCGAGCCTAGGGTCCTACGAGCAGTACTTC.